The 28 T cell receptor beta chains given below trace back to one sample, sequenced in a study of T cell responses to AZD1222 COVID-19 vaccine. TCRdb's table, derived via immunoSEQ multiplex PCR, lists solely in-frame clones and lacks some. The data show approximately 82,000 clones, 85% to 95% seen once. The sample here was peripheral blood, taken on day 0 of AZD1222 vaccination. These receptors all come from an adult in good health.

V is TRBV28 and J is TRBJ2-4; D perhaps matches TRBD2 (6 bases). The CDR3 loop spans 17 amino acids. Germline V gene lookup returns CDR1 MDHEN and CDR2 SYDVKM. V shed 6 bases and J shed 0 bases, with 18 bases lying between them. This CDR3 is CASSVTGTGLAKNIQYF. In nucleotides, the CDR3 is TGTGCCAGCAGCGTAACCGGGACTGGATTAGCCAAAAACATTCAGTACTTC.

V is TRBV29-1 and J is TRBJ1-5, with a weak D call TRBD1 (6 bases). Germline V gene lookup returns CDR1 SQVTM and CDR2 ANQGSEA. CDR3 length equals 12 residues. Deletions cut 5 bases from V and 2 bases from J, with 7 bases between. CDR3 loop: CSVSGGNQPQHF. The DNA for the CDR3 is TGCAGCGTTTCAGGGGGCAATCAGCCCCAGCATTTT.

V gene TRBV5-1 combines with J gene TRBJ1-4; D is ambiguous. The germline gives CDR1 SGHRS, CDR2 YFSETQ. Trimming took 3 bases from V and 8 from J, leaving 11 bases between them. The CDR3 contains 13 residues. CDR3 residues: CASSSGRDEKLFF. The CDR3 nucleotides read TGCGCCAGCAGCTCGGGGAGAGACGAAAAACTGTTTTTT.

The chain couples TRBV6-2 or TRBV6-3 to TRBJ2-3, with 9 bases that match TRBD2. This CDR3 contains 16 residues. Looked up from germline, CDR1 is MNHEY and CDR2 is SVGEGT. J was trimmed by 7 bases and V by 4 bases; bases with no gene match: 12. As DNA, the CDR3 is TGTGCCAGCAGTTCCCTAGGGACTAGCCTAGCGAATACGCAGTATTTT. Protein sequence: CASSSLGTSLANTQYF.

The chain carries TRBV20-1 and TRBJ1-2; 9 positions match TRBD1. CDR1 is DFQATT, CDR2 SNEGSKA, per germline (reference sequence). The ends lost 3 bases at V and 6 bases at J; junction bases unmatched: 20. CDR3 size: 18 residues. The CDR3 coding sequence is TGCAGTGCTAGTAGCCCCAACGTTAAACAGGGGGCACCAAATGGCTACACCTTC. Protein product: CSASSPNVKQGAPNGYTF.

The V gene is TRBV5-5, the J gene TRBJ1-4, with TRBD1 matching 9 bases. This CDR3 region has 15 residues. The trim removed 5 bases at V and 2 bases at J, leaving 4 bases unmatched. Germline V gene data show CDR1 as SGHKS and CDR2 as YYEKEE (reference sequence). As DNA, the CDR3 is TGTGCCAGCAGTCGACAGGGGGGGACTAATGAAAAACTGTTTTTT. As protein: CASSRQGGTNEKLFF.

V gene TRBV29-1 combines with J gene TRBJ2-3; D call uncertain. With 6 bases removed from V and 0 bases from J, the gap between germline ends came to 7 bases. The CDR3 sequence is 12 residues long. Germline V gives CDR1 SQVTM, CDR2 ANQGSEA. The CDR3 reads CSVDASTDTQYF. The CDR3, as DNA: TGCAGCGTCGACGCTAGCACAGATACGCAGTATTTT.

This clone was observed once. The chain is built from TRBV6-5 and TRBJ2-7; unclear D gene. The CDR3 totals 15 residues. Trimming took off 0 bases at V and 2 bases at J, with 11 bases between the two ends. The germline gives CDR1 MNHEY, CDR2 SVGAGI. Here the CDR3 DNA reads TGTGCCAGCAGTTACTCCCAGGAGTCGACCTACGAGCAGTACTTC. Its translation is CASSYSQESTYEQYF.

The rearrangement links TRBV9 to TRBJ1-1, with D maybe TRBD1 (5 bases). Germline assignment: CDR1 SGDLS and CDR2 YYNGEE. The CDR3 sequence is 15 residues long. V dropped 2 bases and J dropped 1 base, with 12 bases sitting between them. CDR3: CASSVSGRENTEAFF. The CDR3 DNA reads as TGTGCCAGCAGCGTGTCAGGCAGGGAGAACACTGAAGCTTTCTTT.

V is TRBV12-2 and J is TRBJ1-4. TRBV12-2 is deemed a pseudogene. This CDR3 has 14 residues. In DNA, the CDR3 is TGTGCAAGTCGCCCCCACAAGACGTGTGAAAAACTGTTTTTT. As protein: CASRPHKTCEKLFF.

The CDR3 protein is CASSLRGRETGELFF. The CDR3 DNA reads as TGTGCCAGCAGCCTCAGGGGGCGCGAAACCGGGGAGCTGTTTTTT. The chain carries TRBV6-5 and TRBJ2-2; TRBD1 matches 8 bases. Per germline, CDR1 MNHEY and CDR2 SVGAGI. This CDR3 spans 15 amino acids. V trimming: 6 bases; J trimming: 5 bases; junction bases outside the gene matches: 8.

The chain joins TRBV19 to TRBJ2-3, with D tentatively TRBD2 (6 bases). The CDR3 runs 14 residues. Trimming removed 7 bases from V and 6 bases from J, with 17 bases in between. Per the germline V gene, CDR1 is LNHDA and CDR2 is SQIVND (reference sequence). The DNA for the CDR3 is TGTGCCAGTATTGAGGCGGGGCGGGGCGATACGCAGTATTTT. Protein sequence: CASIEAGRGDTQYF.

The chain has TRBV28 and TRBJ1-6; the D is unclear. This CDR3 has 12 amino acids. Germline V gene lookup returns CDR1 MDHEN and CDR2 SYDVKM. Trimming shortened V by 2 bases and J by 10 bases, and 6 bases separated the two germline ends. CDR3 amino acids: CASSLVGSPLHF. Here the CDR3 DNA reads TGTGCCAGCAGTTTAGTGGGATCACCCCTCCACTTT.

The chain combines TRBV10-2 with TRBJ2-1; D may be TRBD1 (6 bases). The V and J ends lost 6 bases and 2 bases respectively, with 11 bases between them. Germline V gene data show CDR1 as WSHSY and CDR2 as SAAADI. This CDR3 region has 14 residues. The CDR3 region has the DNA TGCGCCAGCAGCCGGGACAACACCTACAATGAGCAGTTCTTC. As protein: CASSRDNTYNEQFF.

As regards this clone: Other DNA sequences in the same sample also yield this CDR3. The chain couples TRBV5-1 to TRBJ2-3; D is undetermined. V lost 8 bases and J 2 bases, leaving 9 bases between the germline ends. The V gene's germline CDR1 is SGHRS and CDR2 YFSETQ. The CDR3 has 12 amino acids. The CDR3 is CASSLFTDTQYF. The CDR3 bases are TGCGCCAGTAGCCTTTTCACAGATACGCAGTATTTT.

The chain recombines TRBV19 with TRBJ1-6; D ambiguous. CDR1 LNHDA and CDR2 SQIVND come from the germline V gene (reference sequence). This CDR3 is 14 amino acids long. Trimming cost V 3 bases and J 10 bases, with 13 bases left between them. CDR3 in amino acids: CASSIVGSSSPLHF. The DNA for the CDR3 is TGTGCCAGTAGTATCGTCGGCAGTTCCTCACCCCTCCACTTT.

This chain joins TRBV18 and TRBJ2-3, with 8 bases matching TRBD2. CDR3 length equals 16 residues. V gave up 0 bases and J gave up 5 bases; unmatched junction bases: 7. Germline V gene lookup returns CDR1 KGHSH and CDR2 LQKENI. CDR3 nucleotides: TGTGCCAGCTCACCACCGCTCGGACTAGCTTTAGATACGCAGTATTTT. Protein: CASSPPLGLALDTQYF.

V gene TRBV29-1 combines with J gene TRBJ2-1; D possibly matches TRBD1 or TRBD2 (5 bases each). V lost 4 bases to trimming and J lost 0 bases, with 13 bases between them. The CDR3 contains 15 residues. From germline, CDR1 is SQVTM and CDR2 ANQGSEA. The CDR3 loop is CSVGGSVSSYNEQFF. The CDR3 DNA is TGCAGCGTTGGGGGGTCGGTAAGCTCCTACAATGAGCAGTTCTTC.

The chain recombines TRBV11-3 with TRBJ2-7; D possibly corresponds to TRBD2 (6 bases). The length of the CDR3 is 12 residues. V was shortened by 2 bases and J by 6 bases, with 8 bases between the two germline ends. Germline values: CDR1 SGHNT, CDR2 YENEEA. The DNA for the CDR3 is TGTGCCAGCAGCTTAAGGGAGGCCGAGCAGTACTTC. It translates to CASSLREAEQYF. Full variable domain (outside the CDR3, taken from reference TRBV11-3 and TRBJ2-7): EAGVVQSPRYKIIEKKQPVAFWCNPISGHNTLYWYLQNLGQGPELLIRYENEEAVDDSQLPKDRFSAERLKGVDSTLKIQPAELGDSAVYLCASSLREAEQYFGPGTRLTVT.

This clone was seen a handful of times. This sequence joins TRBV19 and TRBJ2-2; 9 nucleotides align to TRBD2. This CDR3 is built from 14 residues. Germline CDR1 is LNHDA and CDR2 is SQIVND (reference sequence). Trimming at V came to 9 bases and at J to 2 bases, leaving 4 bases not matched to a gene. This chain's CDR3 is CASKRGANTGELFF. In nucleotides, the CDR3 is TGTGCCAGCAAGCGGGGGGCTAACACCGGGGAGCTGTTTTTT.

The chain is built from TRBV10-3 and TRBJ2-5; D is perhaps TRBD1 or TRBD2 (5 bases each). Germline loops: CDR1 ENHRY, CDR2 SYGVKD. The length of the CDR3 is 15 residues. The ends were cut back, 7 bases at V and 4 bases at J, with 19 bases in the middle. The CDR3 reads CAITPGTGRRETQYF. The DNA for the CDR3 is TGTGCCATCACCCCAGGGACGGGTCGACGAGAGACCCAGTACTTC.

The chain couples TRBV5-1 to TRBJ2-3, with D unclear. V was cut by 4 bases and J by 8 bases, with 11 bases left in between. The CDR3 covers 12 residues. Per germline, CDR1 SGHRS and CDR2 YFSETQ. For the CDR3, the DNA is TGCGCCAGCAGCGCCGACAAAGGTACGCAGTATTTT. Translating gives CASSADKGTQYF.

The V and J genes are TRBV19 and TRBJ1-5; D not resolved. The CDR3 length is 13 residues. V gave up 8 bases and J gave up 2 bases, with 10 bases separating them. CDR1 LNHDA and CDR2 SQIVND come from the germline V gene (reference sequence). The CDR3 sequence: CASAGSGNQPQHF. The DNA of the CDR3 is TGTGCCAGTGCTGGGTCGGGCAATCAGCCCCAGCATTTT.

The V gene is TRBV5-1, the J gene TRBJ2-3; 7 nucleotides agree with TRBD1. V gave up 4 bases and J gave up 1 base; unmatched junction bases: 9. CDR3 length equals 16 residues. Germline loops: CDR1 SGHRS, CDR2 YFSETQ. Here the CDR3 reads CASSPGQEWGTDTQYF. The CDR3 DNA reads TGCGCCAGCAGCCCAGGACAGGAGTGGGGCACAGATACGCAGTATTTT.

The V call is TRBV16, the J call TRBJ1-2; D not certain. Between the trimmed V and J ends, which lost 1 base and 7 bases, there was a span of 7 bases. The CDR3 covers 12 residues. Germline CDR1 and CDR2: KGHSY and FQNENV. CDR3 protein: CASSQFAGGYTF. The CDR3 DNA is TGTGCCAGCAGCCAATTCGCGGGTGGCTACACCTTC.

Note on this clone: Other DNA sequences within the sample encode an identical CDR3. The V gene is TRBV3-1 (or the pseudogene TRBV3-2), the J gene TRBJ2-7, with 11 positions matching TRBD2. The CDR3 covers 14 residues. The germline V gene encodes CDR1 LGHDT and CDR2 YNNKEL (reference sequence). Trimming took 9 bases from V and 2 from J; bases not matched to a gene: 6. The CDR3 coding sequence is TGTGCCAGTAGGCAACTAGCGGGGGCCTACGAGCAGTACTTC. Translation gives CASRQLAGAYEQYF.

This clone was recorded only once. V usage is TRBV3-1 (or the pseudogene TRBV3-2) and J usage is TRBJ2-3, with no clear D. The CDR3 runs to 15 residues. Trimming stripped 3 bases from V and 4 bases from J, with 14 bases between. Germline CDR1 is LGHDT and CDR2 is YNNKEL (reference sequence). The CDR3 DNA follows: TGTGCCAGCAGCCAGAGCCCAACGTCGGCAGATACGCAGTATTTT. Its protein is CASSQSPTSADTQYF.

The J gene is TRBJ2-2, the V gene TRBV5-1, with TRBD2 as a possible D gene (5 bases). CDR3 length: 17 amino acids. In germline, CDR1 is SGHRS, CDR2 YFSETQ. Trimming removed 4 bases at V and 3 bases at J, with 19 bases between. This CDR3 is CASSPGGRPWDTGELFF. The CDR3 DNA reads as TGCGCCAGCAGCCCTGGAGGACGGCCGTGGGACACCGGGGAGCTGTTTTTT. The full variable domain, its missing parts supplied by reference TRBV5-1 and TRBJ2-2, is KAGVTQTPRYLIKTRGQQVTLSCSPISGHRSVSWYQQTPGQGLQFLFEYFSETQRNKGNFPGRFSGRQFSNSRSEMNVSTLELGDSALYLCASSPGGRPWDTGELFFGEGSRLTVL.